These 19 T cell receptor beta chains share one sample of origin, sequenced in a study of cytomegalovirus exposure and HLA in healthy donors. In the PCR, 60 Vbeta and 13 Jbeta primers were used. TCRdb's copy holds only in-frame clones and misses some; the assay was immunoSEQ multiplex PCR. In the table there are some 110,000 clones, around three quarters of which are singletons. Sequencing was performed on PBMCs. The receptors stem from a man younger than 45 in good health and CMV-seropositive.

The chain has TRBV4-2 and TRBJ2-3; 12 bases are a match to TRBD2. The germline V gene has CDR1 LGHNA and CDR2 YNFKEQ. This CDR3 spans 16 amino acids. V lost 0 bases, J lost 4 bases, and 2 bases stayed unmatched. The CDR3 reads CASSQEASGGADTQYF. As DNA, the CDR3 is TGTGCCAGCAGCCAAGAAGCTAGCGGGGGGGCAGATACGCAGTATTTT.

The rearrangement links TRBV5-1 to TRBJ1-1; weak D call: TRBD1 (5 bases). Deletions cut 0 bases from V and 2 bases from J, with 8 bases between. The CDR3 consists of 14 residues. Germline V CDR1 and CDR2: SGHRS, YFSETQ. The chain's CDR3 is CASSLGGANTEAFF. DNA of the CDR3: TGCGCCAGCAGCTTGGGTGGGGCTAACACTGAAGCTTTCTTT.

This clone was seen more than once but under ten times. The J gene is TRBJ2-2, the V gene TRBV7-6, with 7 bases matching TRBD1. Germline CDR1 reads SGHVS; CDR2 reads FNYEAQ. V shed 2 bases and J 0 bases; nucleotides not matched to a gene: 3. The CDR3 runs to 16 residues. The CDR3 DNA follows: TGTGCCAGCAGCTTATTCCAGGGGGCGAACACCGGGGAGCTGTTTTTT. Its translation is CASSLFQGANTGELFF.

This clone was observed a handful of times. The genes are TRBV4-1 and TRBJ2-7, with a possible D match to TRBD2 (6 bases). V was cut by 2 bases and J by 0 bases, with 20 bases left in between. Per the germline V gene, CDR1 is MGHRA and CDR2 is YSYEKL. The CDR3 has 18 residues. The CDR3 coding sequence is TGCGCCAGCAGCCAAAGTTTTCGGGGGTATCTCCCCTCCTACGAGCAGTACTTC. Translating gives CASSQSFRGYLPSYEQYF.

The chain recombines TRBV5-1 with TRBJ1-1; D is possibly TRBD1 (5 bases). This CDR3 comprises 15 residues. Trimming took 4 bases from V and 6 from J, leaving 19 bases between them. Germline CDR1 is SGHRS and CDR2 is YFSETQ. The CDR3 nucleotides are TGCGCCAGCAGCCCCAACGTAGGGAAGGGGCCTGAAGCTTTCTTT. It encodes CASSPNVGKGPEAFF.

DNA for the CDR3: TGTGCCAGCAGCTTGGGAACACCGAGCACAGATACGCAGTATTTT. Amino acid sequence: CASSLGTPSTDTQYF. J is TRBJ2-3 and V is TRBV5-6, with D hard to call. V was shortened by 0 bases and J by 0 bases, with 8 bases between the two germline ends. The CDR3 is 15 residues long. Germline CDR1 reads SGHDT; CDR2 reads YYEEEE.

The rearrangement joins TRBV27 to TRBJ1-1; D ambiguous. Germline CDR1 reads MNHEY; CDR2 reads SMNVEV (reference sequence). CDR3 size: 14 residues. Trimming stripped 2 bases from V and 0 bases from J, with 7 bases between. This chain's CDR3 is CASSLGTVNTEAFF. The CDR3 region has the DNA TGTGCCAGCAGTTTAGGTACTGTGAACACTGAAGCTTTCTTT.

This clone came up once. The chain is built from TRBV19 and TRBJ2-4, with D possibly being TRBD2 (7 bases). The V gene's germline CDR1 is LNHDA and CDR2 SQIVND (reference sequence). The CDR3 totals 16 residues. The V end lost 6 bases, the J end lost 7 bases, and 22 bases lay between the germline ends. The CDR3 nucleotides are TGTGCCAGTAGCGCTAGGATCGGGGGGCGAGGGAACATTCAGTACTTC. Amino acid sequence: CASSARIGGRGNIQYF.

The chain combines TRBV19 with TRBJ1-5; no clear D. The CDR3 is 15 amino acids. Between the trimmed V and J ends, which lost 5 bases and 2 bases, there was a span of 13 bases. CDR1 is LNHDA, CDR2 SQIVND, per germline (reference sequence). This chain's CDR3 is CASSPGPRGNQPQHF. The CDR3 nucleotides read TGTGCCAGTAGTCCCGGGCCGAGGGGCAATCAGCCCCAGCATTTT.

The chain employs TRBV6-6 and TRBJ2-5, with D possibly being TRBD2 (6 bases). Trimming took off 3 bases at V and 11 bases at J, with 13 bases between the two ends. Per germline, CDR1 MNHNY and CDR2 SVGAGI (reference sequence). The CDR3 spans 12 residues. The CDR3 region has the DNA TGTGCCAGCAGTTATGCGGGACGGATTCAGTACTTC. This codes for CASSYAGRIQYF.

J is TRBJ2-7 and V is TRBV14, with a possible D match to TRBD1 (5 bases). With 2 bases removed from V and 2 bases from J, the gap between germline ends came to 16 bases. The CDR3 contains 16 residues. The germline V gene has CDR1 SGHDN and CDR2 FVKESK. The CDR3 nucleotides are TGTGCCAGCAGCCAAAGAAGGGGCGAGAACCCCTACGAGCAGTACTTC. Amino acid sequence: CASSQRRGENPYEQYF. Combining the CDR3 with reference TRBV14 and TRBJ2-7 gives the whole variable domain EAGVTQFPSHSVIEKGQTVTLRCDPISGHDNLYWYRRVMGKEIKFLLHFVKESKQDESGMPNNRFLAERTGGTYSTLKVQPAELEDSGVYFCASSQRRGENPYEQYFGPGTRLTVT.

Here the CDR3 reads CASSLQGIGYF. CDR3 DNA sequence: TGTGCCAGCAGCCTACAGGGAATCGGGTACTTC. The chain joins TRBV7-2 to TRBJ2-7, with a possible D match to TRBD1 (6 bases). Deletions cut 5 bases from V and 12 bases from J, with 14 bases between. The CDR3 contains 11 residues. Germline loops: CDR1 SGHTA, CDR2 FQGNSA.

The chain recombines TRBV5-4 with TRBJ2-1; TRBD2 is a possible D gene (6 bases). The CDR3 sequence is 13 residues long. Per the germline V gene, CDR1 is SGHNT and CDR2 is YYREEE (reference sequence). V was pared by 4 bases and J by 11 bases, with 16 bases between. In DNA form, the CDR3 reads TGTGCCAGCAGCCCCCCCGCGGGGAATCAGCAGTTCTTC. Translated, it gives CASSPPAGNQQFF.

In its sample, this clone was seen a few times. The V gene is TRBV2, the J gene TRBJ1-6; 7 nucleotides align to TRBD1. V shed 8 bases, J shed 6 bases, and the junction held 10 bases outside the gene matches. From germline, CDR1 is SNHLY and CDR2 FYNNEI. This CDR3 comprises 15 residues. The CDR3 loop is CASSLGTAGNSPLHF. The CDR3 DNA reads TGTGCCAGCTCTTTGGGGACAGCTGGTAATTCACCCCTCCACTTT.

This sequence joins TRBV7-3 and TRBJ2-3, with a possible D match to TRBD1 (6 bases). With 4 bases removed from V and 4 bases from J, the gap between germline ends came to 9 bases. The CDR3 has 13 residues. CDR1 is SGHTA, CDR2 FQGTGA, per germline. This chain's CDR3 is CASSYDRSDTQYF. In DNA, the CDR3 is TGTGCCAGCAGCTACGACAGGTCAGATACGCAGTATTTT.

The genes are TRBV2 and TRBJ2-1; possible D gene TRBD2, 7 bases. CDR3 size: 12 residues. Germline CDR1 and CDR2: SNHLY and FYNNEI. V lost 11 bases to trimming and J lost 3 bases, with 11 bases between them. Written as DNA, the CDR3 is TGTGCCGGGGGAGGGGGCTACAATGAGCAGTTCTTC. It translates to CAGGGGYNEQFF.

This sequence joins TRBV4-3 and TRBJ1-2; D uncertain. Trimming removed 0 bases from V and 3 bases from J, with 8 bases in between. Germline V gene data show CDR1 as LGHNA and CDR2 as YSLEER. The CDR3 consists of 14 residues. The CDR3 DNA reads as TGCGCCAGCAGCCAAGACGAAACAGACTATGGCTACACCTTC. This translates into CASSQDETDYGYTF.

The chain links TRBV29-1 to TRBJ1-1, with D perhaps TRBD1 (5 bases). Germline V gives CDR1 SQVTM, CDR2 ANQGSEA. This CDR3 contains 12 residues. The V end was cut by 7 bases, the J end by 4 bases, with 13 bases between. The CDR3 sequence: CSAGTGGTEAFF. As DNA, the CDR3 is TGCAGCGCCGGGACGGGGGGCACTGAAGCTTTCTTT.

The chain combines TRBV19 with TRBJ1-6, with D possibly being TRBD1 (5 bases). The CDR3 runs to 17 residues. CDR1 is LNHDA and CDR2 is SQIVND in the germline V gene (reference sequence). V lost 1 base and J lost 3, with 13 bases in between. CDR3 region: CASSIAPDSYYNSPLHF. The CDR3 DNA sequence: TGTGCCAGTAGTATAGCCCCCGACAGCTACTATAATTCACCCCTCCACTTT.